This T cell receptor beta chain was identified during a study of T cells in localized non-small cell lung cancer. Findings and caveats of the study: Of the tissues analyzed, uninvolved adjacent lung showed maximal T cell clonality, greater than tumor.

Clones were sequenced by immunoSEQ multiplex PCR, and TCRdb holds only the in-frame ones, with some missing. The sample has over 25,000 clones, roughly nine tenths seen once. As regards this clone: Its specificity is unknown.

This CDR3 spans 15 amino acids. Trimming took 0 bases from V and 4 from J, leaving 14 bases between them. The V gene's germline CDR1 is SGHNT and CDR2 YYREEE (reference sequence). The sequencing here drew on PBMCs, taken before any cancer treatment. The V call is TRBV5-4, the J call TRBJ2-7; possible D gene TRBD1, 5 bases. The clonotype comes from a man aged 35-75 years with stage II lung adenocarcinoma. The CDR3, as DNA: TGTGCCAGCAGCTTGGTGAACAGGAATAGATACGAGCAGTACTTC. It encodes CASSLVNRNRYEQYF. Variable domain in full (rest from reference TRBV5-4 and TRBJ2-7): ETGVTQSPTHLIKTRGQQVTLRCSSQSGHNTVSWYQQALGQGPQFIFQYYREEENGRGNFPPRFSGLQFPNYSSELNVNALELDDSALYLCASSLVNRNRYEQYFGPGTRLTVT.